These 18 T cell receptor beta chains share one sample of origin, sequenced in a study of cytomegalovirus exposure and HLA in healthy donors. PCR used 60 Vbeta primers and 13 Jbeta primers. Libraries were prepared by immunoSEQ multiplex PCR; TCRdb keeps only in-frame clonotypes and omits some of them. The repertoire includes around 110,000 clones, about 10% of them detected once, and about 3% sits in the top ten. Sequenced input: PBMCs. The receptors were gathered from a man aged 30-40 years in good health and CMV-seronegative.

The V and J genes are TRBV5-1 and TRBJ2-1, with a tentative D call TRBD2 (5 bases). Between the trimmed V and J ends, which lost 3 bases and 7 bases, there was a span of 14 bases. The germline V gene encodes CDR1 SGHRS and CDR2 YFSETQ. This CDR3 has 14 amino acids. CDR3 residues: CASSSRGLENEQFF. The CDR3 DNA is TGCGCCAGCAGCTCTCGGGGTTTGGAGAATGAGCAGTTCTTC.

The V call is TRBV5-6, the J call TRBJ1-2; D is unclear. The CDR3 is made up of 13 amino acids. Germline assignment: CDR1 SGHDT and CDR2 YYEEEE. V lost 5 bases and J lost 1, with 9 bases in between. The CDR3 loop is CASSNSYNYGYTF. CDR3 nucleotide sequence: TGTGCCAGCAGTAACAGCTATAACTATGGCTACACCTTC.

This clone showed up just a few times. CDR3 region: CASSAGDRDSNEQFF. As DNA, the CDR3 is TGCGCCAGCAGTGCGGGGGACAGGGACTCCAATGAGCAGTTCTTC. V usage is TRBV10-1 and J usage is TRBJ2-1; 9 bases map to TRBD1. In germline, CDR1 is WNHNN, CDR2 SYGVQD (reference sequence). The CDR3 runs 15 residues. The V and J ends lost 4 bases and 6 bases, in that order; junction bases with no gene match: 7.

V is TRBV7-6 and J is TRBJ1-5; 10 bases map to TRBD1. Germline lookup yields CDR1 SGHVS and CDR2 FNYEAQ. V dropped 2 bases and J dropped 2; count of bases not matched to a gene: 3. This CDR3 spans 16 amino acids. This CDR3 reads CASSLRGTGGNQPQHF. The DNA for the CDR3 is TGTGCCAGCAGCTTAAGGGGGACAGGGGGCAATCAGCCCCAGCATTTT.

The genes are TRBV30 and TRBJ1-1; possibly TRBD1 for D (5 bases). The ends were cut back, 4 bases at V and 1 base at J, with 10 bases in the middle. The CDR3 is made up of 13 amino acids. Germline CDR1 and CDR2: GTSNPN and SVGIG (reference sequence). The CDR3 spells CAWTGSTNTEAFF. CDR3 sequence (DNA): TGTGCCTGGACAGGGTCAACGAACACTGAAGCTTTCTTT.

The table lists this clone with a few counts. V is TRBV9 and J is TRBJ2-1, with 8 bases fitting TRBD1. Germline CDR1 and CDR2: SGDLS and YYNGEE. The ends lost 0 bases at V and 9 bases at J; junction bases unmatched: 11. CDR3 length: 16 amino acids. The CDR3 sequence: CASSVGASLGQGEQFF. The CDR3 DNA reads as TGTGCCAGCAGCGTAGGGGCTAGTCTAGGACAGGGTGAGCAGTTCTTC.

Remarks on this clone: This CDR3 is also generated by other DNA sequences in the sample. CDR3 residues: CASSLKQGAQHF. The CDR3 DNA reads as TGTGCCAGCAGCTTAAAGCAGGGCGCGCAGCATTTT. V is TRBV5-8 and J is TRBJ1-5, with D possibly matching TRBD1 (5 bases). The CDR3 covers 12 residues. Trimming took off 2 bases at V and 13 bases at J, with 13 bases between the two ends. Germline V lookup: CDR1 SGHTS, CDR2 YDEGEE.

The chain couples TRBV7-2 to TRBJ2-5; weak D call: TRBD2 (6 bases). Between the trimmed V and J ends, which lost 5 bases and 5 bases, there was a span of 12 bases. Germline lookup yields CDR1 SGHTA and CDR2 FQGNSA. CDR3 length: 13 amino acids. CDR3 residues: CASSPRREETQYF. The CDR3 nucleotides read TGTGCCAGCAGCCCCCGGAGGGAGGAGACCCAGTACTTC. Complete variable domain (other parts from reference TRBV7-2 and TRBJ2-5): GAGVSQSPSNKVTEKGKDVELRCDPISGHTALYWYRQSLGQGLEFLIYFQGNSAPDKSGLPSDRFSAERTGGSVSTLTIQRTQQEDSAVYLCASSPRREETQYFGPGTRLLVL.

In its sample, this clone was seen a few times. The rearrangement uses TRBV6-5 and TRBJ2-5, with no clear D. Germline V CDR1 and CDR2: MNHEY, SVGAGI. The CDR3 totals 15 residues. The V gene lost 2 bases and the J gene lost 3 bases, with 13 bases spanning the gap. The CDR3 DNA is TGTGCCAGCAGTTACGTCCAAGATAGAGAAGAGACCCAGTACTTC. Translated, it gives CASSYVQDREETQYF.

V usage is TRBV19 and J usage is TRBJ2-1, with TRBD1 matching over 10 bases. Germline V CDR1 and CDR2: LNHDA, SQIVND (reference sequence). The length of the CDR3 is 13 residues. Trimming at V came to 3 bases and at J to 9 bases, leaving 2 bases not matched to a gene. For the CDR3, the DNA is TGTGCCAGTAGTATCGGACAGGGGGTTGAGCAGTTCTTC. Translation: CASSIGQGVEQFF.

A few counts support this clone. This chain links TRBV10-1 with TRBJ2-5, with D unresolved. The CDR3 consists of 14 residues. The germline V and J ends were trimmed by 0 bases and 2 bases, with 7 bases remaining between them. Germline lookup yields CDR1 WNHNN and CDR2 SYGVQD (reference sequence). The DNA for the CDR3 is TGCGCCAGCAGTGAGTCCGGCGGACAAGAGACCCAGTACTTC. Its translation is CASSESGGQETQYF.

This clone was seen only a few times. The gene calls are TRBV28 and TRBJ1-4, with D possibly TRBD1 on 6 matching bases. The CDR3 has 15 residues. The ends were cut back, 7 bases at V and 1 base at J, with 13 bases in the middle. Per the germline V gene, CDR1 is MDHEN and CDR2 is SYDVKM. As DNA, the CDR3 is TGTGCCAGCAATCGGACAGCTAAAACTAATGAAAAACTGTTTTTT. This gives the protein CASNRTAKTNEKLFF.

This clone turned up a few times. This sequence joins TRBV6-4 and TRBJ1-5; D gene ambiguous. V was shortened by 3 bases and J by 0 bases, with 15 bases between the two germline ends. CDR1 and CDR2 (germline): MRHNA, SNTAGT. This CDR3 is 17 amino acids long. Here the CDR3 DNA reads TGTGCCAGCAGTGATCGGGGAGGAGTGTGTAGCAATCAGCCCCAGCATTTT. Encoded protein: CASSDRGGVCSNQPQHF.

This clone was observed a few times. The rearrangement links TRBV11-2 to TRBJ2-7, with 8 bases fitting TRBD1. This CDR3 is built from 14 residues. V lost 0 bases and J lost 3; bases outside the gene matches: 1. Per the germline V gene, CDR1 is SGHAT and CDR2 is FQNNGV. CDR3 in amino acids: CASSLEGQVYEQYF. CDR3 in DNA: TGTGCCAGCAGCTTAGAGGGACAGGTCTACGAGCAGTACTTC.

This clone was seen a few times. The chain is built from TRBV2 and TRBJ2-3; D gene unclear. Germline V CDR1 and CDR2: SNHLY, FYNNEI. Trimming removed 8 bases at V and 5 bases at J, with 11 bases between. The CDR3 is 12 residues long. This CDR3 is CASLYSGDTQYF. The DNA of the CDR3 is TGTGCCAGCCTCTACTCCGGAGATACGCAGTATTTT.

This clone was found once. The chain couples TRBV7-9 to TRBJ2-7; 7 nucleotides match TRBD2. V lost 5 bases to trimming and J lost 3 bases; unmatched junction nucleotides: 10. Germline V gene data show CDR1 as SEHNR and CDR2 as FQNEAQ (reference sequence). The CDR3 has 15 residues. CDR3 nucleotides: TGTGCCAGCAGCACGCGGACTAGTGCCTTCTACGAGCAGTACTTC. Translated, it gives CASSTRTSAFYEQYF.

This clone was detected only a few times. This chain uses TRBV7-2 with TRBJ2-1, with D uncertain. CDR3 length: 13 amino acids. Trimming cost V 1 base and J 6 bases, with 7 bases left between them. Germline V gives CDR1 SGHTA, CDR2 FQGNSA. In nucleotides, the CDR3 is TGTGCCAGCAGCTTAGTCCTAGGCAATGAGCAGTTCTTC. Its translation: CASSLVLGNEQFF.

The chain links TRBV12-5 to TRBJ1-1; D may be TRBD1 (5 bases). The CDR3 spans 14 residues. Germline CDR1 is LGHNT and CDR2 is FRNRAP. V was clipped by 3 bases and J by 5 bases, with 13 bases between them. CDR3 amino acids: CASGLESRDTEAFF. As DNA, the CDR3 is TGTGCTAGTGGTTTAGAGTCCAGGGATACTGAAGCTTTCTTT.